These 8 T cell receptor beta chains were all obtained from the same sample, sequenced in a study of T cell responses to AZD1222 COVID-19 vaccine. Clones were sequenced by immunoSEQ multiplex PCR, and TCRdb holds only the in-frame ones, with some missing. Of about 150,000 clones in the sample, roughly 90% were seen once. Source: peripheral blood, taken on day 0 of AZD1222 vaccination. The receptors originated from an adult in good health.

In DNA form, the CDR3 reads TGTGCCAGCAGCTTAGAGGGTCCAGGGATTAGCAATCAGCCCCAGCATTTT. This translates into CASSLEGPGISNQPQHF. V is TRBV7-8 and J is TRBJ1-5, with a weak D call TRBD1 (5 bases). V lost 1 base and J lost 0, with 13 bases in between. Germline V gene sequence: CDR1 SGHVS, CDR2 FQNEAQ. The length of the CDR3 is 17 residues.

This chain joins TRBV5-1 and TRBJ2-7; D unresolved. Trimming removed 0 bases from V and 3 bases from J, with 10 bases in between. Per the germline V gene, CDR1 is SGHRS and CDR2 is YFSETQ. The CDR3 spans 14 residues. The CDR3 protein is CASSLARVSYEQYF. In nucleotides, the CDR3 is TGCGCCAGCAGCTTGGCTAGGGTAAGCTACGAGCAGTACTTC.

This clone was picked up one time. This chain's CDR3 is CASNSGNPSYNEQFF. The CDR3 DNA sequence: TGTGCCTCGAATTCCGGGAACCCCTCCTACAATGAGCAGTTCTTC. V usage is TRBV30 and J usage is TRBJ2-1; D perhaps matches TRBD2 (5 bases). This CDR3 is built from 15 residues. Trimming removed 7 bases at V and 0 bases at J, with 16 bases between. Germline lookup yields CDR1 GTSNPN and CDR2 SVGIG (reference sequence). Full variable domain (missing parts from reference TRBV30 and TRBJ2-1): SQTIHQWPATLVQPVGSPLSLECTVEGTSNPNLYWYRQAAGRGLQLLFYSVGIGQISSEVPQNLSASRPQDRQFILSSKKLLLSDSGFYLCASNSGNPSYNEQFFGPGTRLTVL.

The CDR3 spells CASSPRLADSYEQYF. The CDR3 DNA is TGTGCCAGCAGCCCTCGACTAGCGGACTCCTACGAGCAGTACTTC. The rearrangement links TRBV14 to TRBJ2-7; 9 bases map to TRBD2. V lost 4 bases to trimming and J lost 0 bases; unmatched junction nucleotides: 4. This CDR3 comprises 15 residues. Per germline, CDR1 SGHDN and CDR2 FVKESK.

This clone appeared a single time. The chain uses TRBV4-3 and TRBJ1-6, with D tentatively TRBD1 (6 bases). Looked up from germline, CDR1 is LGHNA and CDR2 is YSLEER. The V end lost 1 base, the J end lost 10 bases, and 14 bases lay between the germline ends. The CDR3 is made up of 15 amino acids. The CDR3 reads CASSQALAGDSPLHF. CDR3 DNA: TGCGCCAGCAGCCAAGCCCTGGCAGGGGACTCACCCCTCCACTTT.

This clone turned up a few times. In DNA, the CDR3 is TGCGCCAGCAGCCTCCTTGGTGGTGGAACGGACTATGGCTACACCTTC. The encoded protein is CASSLLGGGTDYGYTF. J is TRBJ1-2 and V is TRBV10-2; unclear D gene. The ends were cut back, 6 bases at V and 3 bases at J, with 20 bases in the middle. Germline V gives CDR1 WSHSY, CDR2 SAAADI. CDR3 size: 16 residues.

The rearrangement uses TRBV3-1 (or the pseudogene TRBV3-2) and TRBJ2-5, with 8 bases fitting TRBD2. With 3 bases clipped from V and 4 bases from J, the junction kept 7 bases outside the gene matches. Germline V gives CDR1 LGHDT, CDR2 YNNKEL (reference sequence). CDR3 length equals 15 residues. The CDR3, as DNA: TGTGCCAGCAGCCAGTCGTCGCGGGGGGCAGAGACCCAGTACTTC. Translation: CASSQSSRGAETQYF.

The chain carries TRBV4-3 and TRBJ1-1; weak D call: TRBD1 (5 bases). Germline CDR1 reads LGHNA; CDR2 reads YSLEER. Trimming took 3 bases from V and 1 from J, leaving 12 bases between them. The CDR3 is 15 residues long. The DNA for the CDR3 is TGCGCCAGCAGCCAGAGGGGTGCGGGGAACACTGAAGCTTTCTTT. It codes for CASSQRGAGNTEAFF.